Listed below are T cell receptor beta chains from one sample, sequenced in a study of blood T cell repertoires in COVID-19. TCRdb keeps only in-frame clones here, not all; method: immunoSEQ multiplex PCR. The top ten hold more than 9% of the sample, which has roughly 200,000 clones, about 85% seen once. The sequenced sample consisted of peripheral blood. All receptors come from a woman aged 80 or older with COVID-19, enrolled during active disease. Each CDR3 is given with its conserved first and last residue. D genes are given only for firm matches. Clone sizes are given selectively: once, few, many, or a class where the clone is expanded.

TGTGCCAGCAGTTCGGAACAGTCCTGGAACACTGAAGCTTTCTTT,CASSSEQSWNTEAFF,TRBV5-4,TRBJ1-1,.,.
TGTGCCAGCAGCCCGGGCGGGACTACCGGAGTAAATGAGCAGTTCTTC,CASSPGGTTGVNEQFF,TRBV3-1/TRBV3-2,TRBJ2-1,.,TRBD2
TGCGCCAGCAGCTCGGGACAGAGGGACACTGAAGCTTTCTTT,CASSSGQRDTEAFF,TRBV5-1,TRBJ1-1,.,TRBD1
TGTGCCAGCAGCGAGATCCCGGGGGGGCCGGGAGATGAGCAGTTCTTC,CASSEIPGGPGDEQFF,TRBV9,TRBJ2-1,few,TRBD2
TGTGCCAGCAGTTTGTCGGGACAGGGATACTATGGCTACACCTTC,CASSLSGQGYYGYTF,TRBV27,TRBJ1-2,.,TRBD1
TGCGCCAGCAGTGATGGTCGGTCCTACGAGCAGTACTTC,CASSDGRSYEQYF,TRBV4-3,TRBJ2-7,.,.
TGCGCCAGCAGCTTTTCCGGGACAGGGGACGAGCAGTTCTTC,CASSFSGTGDEQFF,TRBV5-1,TRBJ2-1,.,TRBD1
TGTGCCAGTAGTATAACCAGGGGGGCCACTGAAGCTTTCTTT,CASSITRGATEAFF,TRBV19,TRBJ1-1,.,TRBD1
TGCGCCAGCAGCTTTACGGGGGATAGCAATCAGCCCCAGCATTTT,CASSFTGDSNQPQHF,TRBV5-1,TRBJ1-5,.,.
TGTGCCACCAGCAGAGACAGGGGAACTGAAGCTTTCTTT,CATSRDRGTEAFF,TRBV15,TRBJ1-1,.,.
TGTGCCAGCAGCTTAACGGGGTTAGGAGAGACCCAGTACTTC,CASSLTGLGETQYF,TRBV7-9,TRBJ2-5,.,.
TGCGCCAGCAGCTTGGCTGCAGGGACTACCGGGGAGCTGTTTTTT,CASSLAAGTTGELFF,TRBV5-1,TRBJ2-2,.,.
TGTGCCAGCAGCTCTCTGGGGCAGGCGGGGATGAACACTGAAGCTTTCTTT,CASSSLGQAGMNTEAFF,TRBV28,TRBJ1-1,.,.
TGCGCCAGCAGCCAGGAAGGAGGGACAGGGCGGGCACCCCTCCACTTT,CASSQEGGTGRAPLHF,TRBV4-1,TRBJ1-6,.,TRBD1
TGCGCCAGCAGCTTGAGTGGGGAAAGAGGGGGTTATTCACCCCTCCACTTT,CASSLSGERGGYSPLHF,TRBV5-1,TRBJ1-6,few,.
TGTGCCAGTATCCGGACAGGGGATGGGGGCAATCAGCCCCAGCATTTT,CASIRTGDGGNQPQHF,TRBV19,TRBJ1-5,.,TRBD1
TGTGCCTGGGCCCGGGACAGTAAATATTCCACTGAAGCTTTCTTT,CAWARDSKYSTEAFF,TRBV30,TRBJ1-1,.,TRBD1
TGTGCCAGCAGCCGCGCAATGGGGGGGCGCCCCCAGTACTTC,CASSRAMGGRPQYF,TRBV14,TRBJ2-5,.,.
TGTGCCAGCAGCTTAGCCGGGTCGACGGGAAAATATGGCTACACCTTC,CASSLAGSTGKYGYTF,TRBV7-9,TRBJ1-2,.,.
TGTGCCAGCAGTCCAGACAGACATAGCAATCAGCCCCAGCATTTT,CASSPDRHSNQPQHF,TRBV6-5,TRBJ1-5,.,.
TGTGCCAGCCGCCTTCGGGGGGCGGGTGAAAAACTGTTTTTT,CASRLRGAGEKLFF,TRBV28,TRBJ1-4,.,.
TGCGCCAGCAGACCAGGGGCTAGCAATCAGCCCCAGCATTTT,CASRPGASNQPQHF,TRBV5-1,TRBJ1-5,.,.